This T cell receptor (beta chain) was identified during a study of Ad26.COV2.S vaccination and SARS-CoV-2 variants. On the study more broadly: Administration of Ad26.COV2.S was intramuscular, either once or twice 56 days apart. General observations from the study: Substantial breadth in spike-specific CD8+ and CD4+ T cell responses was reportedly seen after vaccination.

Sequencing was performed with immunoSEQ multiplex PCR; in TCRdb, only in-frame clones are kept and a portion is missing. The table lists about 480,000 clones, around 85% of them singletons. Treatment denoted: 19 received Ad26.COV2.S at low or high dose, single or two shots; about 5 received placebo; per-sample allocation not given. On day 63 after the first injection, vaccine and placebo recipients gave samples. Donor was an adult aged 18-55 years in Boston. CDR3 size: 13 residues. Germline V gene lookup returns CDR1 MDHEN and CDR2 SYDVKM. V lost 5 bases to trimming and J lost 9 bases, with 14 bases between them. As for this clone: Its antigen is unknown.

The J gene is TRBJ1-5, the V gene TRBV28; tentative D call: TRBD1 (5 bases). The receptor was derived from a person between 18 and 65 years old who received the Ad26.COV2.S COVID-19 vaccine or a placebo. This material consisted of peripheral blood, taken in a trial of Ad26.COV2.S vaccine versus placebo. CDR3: CASSQQVRGPQHF. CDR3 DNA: TGTGCCAGCAGTCAACAGGTTAGGGGGCCCCAGCATTTT.